These 7 T cell receptor beta chains originate from one sample sequenced in a study of cytomegalovirus exposure and HLA in healthy donors. Primers included in the PCR were 60 Vbeta and 13 Jbeta primers. TCRdb's copy holds only in-frame clones and misses some; the assay was immunoSEQ multiplex PCR. The table shows around 99,000 clones, with around 70% occurring only once. Sequenced input: PBMCs. These receptor sequences come from a woman aged 70-85 years in good health and CMV-seropositive.

The V call is TRBV18, the J call TRBJ1-2, with a possible D match to TRBD1 (5 bases). Germline V gene lookup returns CDR1 KGHSH and CDR2 LQKENI. V lost 2 bases and J lost 0, with 10 bases in between. The CDR3 is 15 residues long. This chain's CDR3 is CASSPMGEANYGYTF. DNA of the CDR3: TGTGCCAGCTCACCAATGGGGGAGGCTAACTATGGCTACACCTTC.

Only a few counts were recorded for this clone. The rearrangement joins TRBV5-1 to TRBJ1-1; D is undetermined. V was shortened by 0 bases and J by 1 base, with 7 bases between the two germline ends. The CDR3 totals 14 residues. Germline CDR1 and CDR2: SGHRS and YFSETQ. The CDR3 loop is CASSLGAGNTEAFF. Here the CDR3 DNA reads TGCGCCAGCAGCTTGGGGGCAGGGAACACTGAAGCTTTCTTT.

This chain links TRBV6-4 with TRBJ1-3; maybe TRBD1 (5 bases). Germline loops: CDR1 MRHNA, CDR2 SNTAGT. V lost 2 bases to trimming and J lost 0 bases, with 14 bases between them. This CDR3 comprises 17 residues. This CDR3 reads CASSDRNRQSSGNTIYF. The CDR3 coding sequence is TGTGCCAGCAGTGACCGGAACAGGCAGAGCTCTGGAAACACCATATATTTT.

The table lists this clone with a few counts. The V call is TRBV30, the J call TRBJ1-5, with 7 bases identical to TRBD1. CDR1 and CDR2 (germline): GTSNPN, SVGIG (reference sequence). CDR3 length: 13 amino acids. With 4 bases clipped from V and 11 bases from J, the junction kept 11 bases outside the gene matches. CDR3 amino acids: CAWTTGEDRSQHF. The CDR3 DNA follows: TGTGCCTGGACTACAGGGGAGGACCGGTCCCAGCATTTT. Drawing the rest from reference TRBV30 and TRBJ1-5, the complete variable domain is SQTIHQWPATLVQPVGSPLSLECTVEGTSNPNLYWYRQAAGRGLQLLFYSVGIGQISSEVPQNLSASRPQDRQFILSSKKLLLSDSGFYLCAWTTGEDRSQHFGDGTRLSIL.

This chain joins TRBV30 and TRBJ2-3, with 8 bases matching TRBD2. CDR1 and CDR2 from the germline V gene are GTSNPN and SVGIG (reference sequence). CDR3 length equals 13 residues. V lost 3 bases to trimming and J lost 10 bases; unmatched junction nucleotides: 9. CDR3 loop: CAWRGEGAGAQYF. DNA for the CDR3: TGTGCCTGGAGGGGGGAGGGAGCGGGGGCGCAGTATTTT.

This clone was seen only a few times. This chain uses TRBV10-3 with TRBJ1-4; D possibly corresponds to TRBD1 (5 bases). V was pared by 0 bases and J by 5 bases, with 13 bases between. The CDR3 spans 16 residues. The germline CDR1 and CDR2 sequences are ENHRY and SYGVKD. The CDR3 here is CAISESRQQKNEKLFF. CDR3 in DNA: TGTGCCATCAGTGAGTCTAGACAGCAGAAAAATGAAAAACTGTTTTTT.

This clone was counted once. The chain carries TRBV5-6 and TRBJ1-1; 7 bases line up with TRBD1. Unmatched junction bases numbered 7, after V lost 4 bases and J lost 4 bases. CDR3 size: 14 residues. The germline CDR1 and CDR2 sequences are SGHDT and YYEEEE. CDR3: CASSPPQGSTEAFF. CDR3 nucleotide sequence: TGTGCCAGCAGCCCACCACAGGGGAGCACTGAAGCTTTCTTT. The full variable domain, rest sourced from reference TRBV5-6 and TRBJ1-1, is DAGVTQSPTHLIKTRGQQVTLRCSPKSGHDTVSWYQQALGQGPQFIFQYYEEEERQRGNFPDRFSGHQFPNYSSELNVNALLLGDSALYLCASSPPQGSTEAFFGQGTRLTVV.